The TCR beta chain under discussion was sequenced for a study of T-cell memory formation after mild COVID-19. Germline CDR1 reads LNHDA; CDR2 reads SQIVND (reference sequence). The trim removed 0 bases at V and 8 bases at J, leaving 6 bases unmatched. The CDR3 length is 15 residues. One entry per CDR3 protein, called by TCRdb with MiXCR from the 5' RACE reads. The sample consists of about 440,000 distinct CDR3 sequences, 20% of them appearing once. Material for sequencing was PBMCs or a T cell subset sorted from them (not recorded which). This clonotype originated in an adult woman who had mild COVID-19 (a few samples of this study predate the infection). Cell type and time point are not known. V is TRBV19 and J is TRBJ2-1, with TRBD2 matching over 8 bases. CDR3 residues: CASSIEAAGVDEQFF. In DNA form, the CDR3 reads TGTGCCAGTAGTATAGAGGCAGCGGGAGTGGATGAGCAGTTCTTC.